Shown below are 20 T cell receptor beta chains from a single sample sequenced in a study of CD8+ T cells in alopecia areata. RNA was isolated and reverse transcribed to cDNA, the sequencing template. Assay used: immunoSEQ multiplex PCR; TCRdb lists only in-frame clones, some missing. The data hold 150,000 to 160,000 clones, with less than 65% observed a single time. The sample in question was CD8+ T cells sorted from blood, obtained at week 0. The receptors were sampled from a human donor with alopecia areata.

The CDR3 loop reads CASSQQVELTEAFF. The CDR3 coding sequence is TGTGCCAGCTCACAACAGGTTGAGCTGACTGAAGCTTTCTTT. The chain joins TRBV18 to TRBJ1-1; TRBD1 is a possible D gene (5 bases). CDR1 is KGHSH, CDR2 LQKENI, per germline. The CDR3 has 14 residues. The V end lost 4 bases, the J end lost 5 bases, and 14 bases lay between the germline ends.

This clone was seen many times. The CDR3 coding sequence is TGTGCCAGCAGCGCCCAACAGGGTTTCAATGAGCAGTTCTTC. Encoded protein: CASSAQQGFNEQFF. The chain joins TRBV9 to TRBJ2-1; possible D gene TRBD1, 6 bases. V gave up 3 bases and J gave up 6 bases, with 13 bases separating them. The CDR3 has 14 residues. Germline CDR1 and CDR2: SGDLS and YYNGEE.

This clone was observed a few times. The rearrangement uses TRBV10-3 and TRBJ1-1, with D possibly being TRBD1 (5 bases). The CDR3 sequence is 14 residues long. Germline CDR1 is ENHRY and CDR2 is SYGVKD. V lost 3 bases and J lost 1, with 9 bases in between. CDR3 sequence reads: CAISEPGTNTEAFF. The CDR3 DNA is TGTGCCATCAGTGAACCCGGGACGAACACTGAAGCTTTCTTT.

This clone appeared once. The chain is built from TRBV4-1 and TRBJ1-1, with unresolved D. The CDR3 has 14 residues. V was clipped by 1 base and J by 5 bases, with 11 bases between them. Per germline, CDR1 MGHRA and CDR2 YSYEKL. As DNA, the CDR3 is TGCGCCAGCAGCCAAGTGCTCGGGGTGACTGAAGCTTTCTTT. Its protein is CASSQVLGVTEAFF.

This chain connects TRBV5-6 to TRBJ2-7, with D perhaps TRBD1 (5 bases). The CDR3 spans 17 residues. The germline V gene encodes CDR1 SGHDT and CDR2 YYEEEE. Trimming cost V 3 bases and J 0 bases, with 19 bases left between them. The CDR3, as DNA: TGTGCCAGCAGCTCCCGACCGACAGTGATTAGCTCCTACGAGCAGTACTTC. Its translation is CASSSRPTVISSYEQYF.

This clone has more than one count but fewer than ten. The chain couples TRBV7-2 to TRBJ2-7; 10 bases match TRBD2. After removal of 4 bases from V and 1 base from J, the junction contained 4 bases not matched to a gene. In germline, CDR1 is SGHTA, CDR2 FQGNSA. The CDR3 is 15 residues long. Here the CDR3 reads CASSWGLAISYEQYF. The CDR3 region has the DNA TGTGCCAGCAGCTGGGGACTAGCGATTTCCTACGAGCAGTACTTC.

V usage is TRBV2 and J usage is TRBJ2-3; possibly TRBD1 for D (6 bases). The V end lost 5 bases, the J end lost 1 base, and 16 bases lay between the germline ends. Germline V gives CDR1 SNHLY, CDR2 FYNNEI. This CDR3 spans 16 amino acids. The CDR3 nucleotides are TGTGCCAGCAGTACCCCCAGAGCAGGGGGCACAGATACGCAGTATTTT. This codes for CASSTPRAGGTDTQYF.

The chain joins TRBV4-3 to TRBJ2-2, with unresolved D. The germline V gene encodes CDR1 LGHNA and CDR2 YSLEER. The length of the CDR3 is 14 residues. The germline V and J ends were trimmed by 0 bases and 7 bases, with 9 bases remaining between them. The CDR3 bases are TGCGCCAGCAGCCAAGATTTTGGCAGCGGGGAGCTGTTTTTT. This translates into CASSQDFGSGELFF.

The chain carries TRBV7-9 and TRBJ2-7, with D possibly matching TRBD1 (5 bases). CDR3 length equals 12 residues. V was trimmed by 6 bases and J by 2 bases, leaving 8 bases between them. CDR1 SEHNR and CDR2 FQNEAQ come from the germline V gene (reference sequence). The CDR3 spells CASRLGAYEQYF. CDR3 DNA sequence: TGTGCCAGCAGGCTAGGGGCCTACGAGCAGTACTTC.

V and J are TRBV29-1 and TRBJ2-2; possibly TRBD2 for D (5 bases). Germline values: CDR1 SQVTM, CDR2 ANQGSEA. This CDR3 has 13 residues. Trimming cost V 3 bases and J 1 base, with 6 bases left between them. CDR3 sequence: CSVEGENTGELFF. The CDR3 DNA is TGCAGCGTTGAGGGAGAGAACACCGGGGAGCTGTTTTTT.

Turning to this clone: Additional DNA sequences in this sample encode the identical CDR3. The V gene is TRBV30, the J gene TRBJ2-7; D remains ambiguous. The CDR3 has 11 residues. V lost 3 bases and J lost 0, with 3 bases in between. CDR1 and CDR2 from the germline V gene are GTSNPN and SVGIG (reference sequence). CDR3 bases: TGTGCCTGGAGCCTCTCCTACGAGCAGTACTTC. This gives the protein CAWSLSYEQYF.

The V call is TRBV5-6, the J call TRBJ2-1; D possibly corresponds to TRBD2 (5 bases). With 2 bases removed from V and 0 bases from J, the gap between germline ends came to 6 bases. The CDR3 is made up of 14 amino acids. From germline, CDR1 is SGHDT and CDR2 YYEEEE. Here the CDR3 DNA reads TGTGCCAGCAGCTTAGGGAGCTCCTACAATGAGCAGTTCTTC. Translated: CASSLGSSYNEQFF.

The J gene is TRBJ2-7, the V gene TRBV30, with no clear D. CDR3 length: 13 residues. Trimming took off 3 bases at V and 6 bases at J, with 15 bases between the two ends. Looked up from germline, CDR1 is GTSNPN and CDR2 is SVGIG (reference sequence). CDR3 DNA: TGTGCCTGGAGCTACGATCTAGGTCTCGAGCAGTACTTC. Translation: CAWSYDLGLEQYF.

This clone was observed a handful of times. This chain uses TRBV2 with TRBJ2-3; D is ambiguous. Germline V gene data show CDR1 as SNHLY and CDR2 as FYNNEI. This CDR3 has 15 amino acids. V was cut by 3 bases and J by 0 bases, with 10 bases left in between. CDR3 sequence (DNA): TGTGCCAGCAGTGAGTACGTAACTAGCACAGATACGCAGTATTTT. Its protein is CASSEYVTSTDTQYF.

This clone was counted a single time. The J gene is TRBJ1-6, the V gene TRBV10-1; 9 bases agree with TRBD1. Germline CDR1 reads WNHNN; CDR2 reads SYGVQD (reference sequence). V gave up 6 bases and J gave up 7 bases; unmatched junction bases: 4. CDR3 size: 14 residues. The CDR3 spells CASSGTGTNSPLHF. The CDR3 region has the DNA TGCGCCAGCAGCGGGACAGGGACGAATTCACCCCTCCACTTT.

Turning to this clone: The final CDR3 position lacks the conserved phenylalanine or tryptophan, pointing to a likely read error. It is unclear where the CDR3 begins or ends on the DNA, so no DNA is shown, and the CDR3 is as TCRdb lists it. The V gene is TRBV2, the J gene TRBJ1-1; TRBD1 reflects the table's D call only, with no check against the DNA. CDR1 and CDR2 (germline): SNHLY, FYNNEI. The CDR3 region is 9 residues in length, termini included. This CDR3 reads CASSDSRVR.

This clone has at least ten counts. The CDR3: CASSATSDSYEQYF. The DNA for the CDR3 is TGTGCCAGCAGTGCCACCTCGGACAGCTACGAGCAGTACTTC. This sequence joins TRBV2 and TRBJ2-7; D possibly corresponds to TRBD1 (6 bases). This CDR3 is 14 amino acids long. Germline loops: CDR1 SNHLY, CDR2 FYNNEI. Between the trimmed V and J ends, which lost 4 bases and 3 bases, there was a span of 13 bases.

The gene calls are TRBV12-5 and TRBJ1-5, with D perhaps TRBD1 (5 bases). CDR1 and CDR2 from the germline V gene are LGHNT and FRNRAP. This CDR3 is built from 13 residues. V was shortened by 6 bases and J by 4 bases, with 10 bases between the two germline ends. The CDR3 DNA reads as TGTGCTAGTGGCTCACAGGAGAATCAGCCCCAGCATTTT. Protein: CASGSQENQPQHF.

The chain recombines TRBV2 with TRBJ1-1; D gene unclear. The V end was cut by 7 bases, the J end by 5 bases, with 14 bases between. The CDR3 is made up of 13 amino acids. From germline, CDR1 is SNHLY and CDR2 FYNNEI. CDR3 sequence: CASNPDRGTEAFF. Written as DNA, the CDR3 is TGTGCCAGCAATCCTGACCGAGGGACTGAAGCTTTCTTT. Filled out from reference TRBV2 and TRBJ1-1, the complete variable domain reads EPEVTQTPSHQVTQMGQEVILRCVPISNHLYFYWYRQILGQKVEFLVSFYNNEISEKSEIFDDQFSVERPDGSNFTLKIRSTKLEDSAMYFCASNPDRGTEAFFGQGTRLTVV.

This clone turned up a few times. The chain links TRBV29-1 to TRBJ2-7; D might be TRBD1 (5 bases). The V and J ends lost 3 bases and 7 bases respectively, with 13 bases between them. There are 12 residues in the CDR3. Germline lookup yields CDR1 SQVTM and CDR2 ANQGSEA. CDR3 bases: TGCAGCGTTGAGGGGCAGCGCAGTGAGCAGTACTTC. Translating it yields CSVEGQRSEQYF.